A single sample gave rise to the 5 T cell receptor beta chains below, sequenced in a study of blood T cell repertoires in COVID-19. TCRdb's table, derived via immunoSEQ multiplex PCR, lists solely in-frame clones and lacks some. The sample shows 210,000 or so clones, about 84% of them seen only once. Material for sequencing was PBMCs or T cells enriched from blood (not recorded which). The receptors were sampled from a man aged 55-75 years who had recovered from COVID-19.

This chain joins TRBV10-1 and TRBJ2-7; D unresolved. V lost 3 bases and J 0 bases, leaving 12 bases between the germline ends. Germline loops: CDR1 WNHNN, CDR2 SYGVQD (reference sequence). The CDR3 covers 15 residues. The CDR3 region is CASSDQGEASYEQYF. Written as DNA, the CDR3 is TGCGCCAGCAGTGATCAAGGAGAGGCCTCCTACGAGCAGTACTTC.

CDR3 bases: TGCGCCAGCAGCCAACAGAACACAGATACGCAGTATTTT. Translated: CASSQQNTDTQYF. The chain links TRBV4-3 to TRBJ2-3; D is ambiguous. Per germline, CDR1 LGHNA and CDR2 YSLEER. The CDR3 is 13 amino acids. Trimming removed 2 bases from V and 2 bases from J, with 5 bases in between.

The chain links TRBV3-1 (or the pseudogene TRBV3-2) to TRBJ2-5; unclear D gene. Per the germline V gene, CDR1 is LGHDT and CDR2 is YNNKEL (reference sequence). This CDR3 is built from 15 residues. V was clipped by 0 bases and J by 4 bases, with 12 bases between them. The CDR3 protein is CASSQEARGIETQYF. The CDR3 nucleotides read TGTGCCAGCAGCCAAGAAGCGAGAGGTATAGAGACCCAGTACTTC.

The chain links TRBV11-3 to TRBJ1-1; 11 nucleotides match TRBD1. Germline CDR1 and CDR2: SGHNT and YENEEA. The junction had 5 bases not matched to a gene; V was cut back by 2 bases and J by 3 bases. This CDR3 is 16 amino acids long. Here the CDR3 reads CASSLYWGQGDTEAFF. For the CDR3, the DNA is TGTGCCAGCAGCTTATACTGGGGACAGGGGGACACTGAAGCTTTCTTT. Together with reference TRBV11-3 and TRBJ1-1, the CDR3 gives the full variable domain: EAGVVQSPRYKIIEKKQPVAFWCNPISGHNTLYWYLQNLGQGPELLIRYENEEAVDDSQLPKDRFSAERLKGVDSTLKIQPAELGDSAVYLCASSLYWGQGDTEAFFGQGTRLTVV.

This rearrangement joins TRBV5-6 to TRBJ2-5; tentative D call: TRBD2 (5 bases). V lost 2 bases to trimming and J lost 5 bases, with 16 bases between them. Germline V CDR1 and CDR2: SGHDT, YYEEEE. The CDR3 is 15 amino acids. In nucleotides, the CDR3 is TGTGCCAGCAGCTTAATGGGTGCGGGCCTGGAGACCCAGTACTTC. It is translated as CASSLMGAGLETQYF.